A selection of T cell receptor beta chains follows, all from one sample in a study of blood T cells in healthy people across ages. TCRdb reanalysed the 5' RACE reads using MiXCR and keeps one entry per CDR3 protein. The table includes 1.5 million to 2 million distinct CDR3 sequences, roughly 52% detected once. Specimen: blood. These receptors came from a woman aged 35 to 49 in good health. CDR3s leave out the opening cysteine and the closing phenylalanine or tryptophan. Each record gives: CDR3 protein, V gene, D gene, J gene, CDR3 length. D genes are given only for firm matches.

ASSPRQVGADTQY TRBV6-2/TRBV6-3 - TRBJ2-3 13
SVVGAGVLDYNEQF TRBV29-1 TRBD2 TRBJ2-1 14
ASSQGSGGLDEQF TRBV5-4 TRBD2 TRBJ2-1 13
SARVQRDTEAF TRBV20-1 - TRBJ1-1 11
ASSLLDRGVEKLF TRBV12-3/TRBV12-4 TRBD1 TRBJ1-4 13
ASRLDRAQSEQY TRBV7-2 TRBD1 - 12
ASSARSGGANNEQF TRBV4-3 TRBD2 TRBJ2-1 14
ASSLGHSPLH TRBV12-3/TRBV12-4 - TRBJ1-6 10
ASSGLAGFPGELF TRBV4-1 TRBD2 TRBJ2-2 13
ASSVVPRPQETQY TRBV9 - TRBJ2-5 13
ASSTQRGNEQY TRBV7-2 - - 11
ASKYPGHQETQY TRBV25-1 - TRBJ2-5 12
ASSTSGLAGGLGLGDTQY TRBV9 TRBD2 TRBJ2-3 18
ASSSPRGLAGDQETQY TRBV27 TRBD2 TRBJ2-5 16
ASSSWTSSTYEQY TRBV7-2 TRBD2 TRBJ2-7 13
ASSQHDGTSGVETQY TRBV4-1 TRBD2 TRBJ2-5 15
SAPTSGGPDTQY TRBV20-1 TRBD2 TRBJ2-3 12
ASSPQTGSRGNNEQF TRBV7-2 TRBD1 TRBJ2-1 15
SVPRRAGPRETQY TRBV29-1 - TRBJ2-5 13
ASSSTGGLALETQY TRBV5-1 - - 14
ACSSEPGQGRQETQY TRBV7-6 TRBD1 TRBJ2-5 15
SVKGARSGANVLT TRBV29-1 - TRBJ2-6 13
ASSFLAERNIQY TRBV27 - - 12
ASSQSPLAAYQETQY TRBV4-1 TRBD2 TRBJ2-5 15
ASSAPPGQTLNQPQH TRBV19 TRBD1 TRBJ1-5 15
ASSLRGTQRDYGYT TRBV27 - TRBJ1-2 14
ASSYYSREEQY TRBV6-2/TRBV6-3 - TRBJ2-7 11
ASNTGSEASCEQY TRBV6-2/TRBV6-3 - TRBJ2-7 13
ASSEAGTYNEQF TRBV7-2 - TRBJ2-1 12
ASSPVWSGEQY TRBV11-2 - TRBJ2-5 11
ASSLPAGEGTEAF TRBV4-2 - TRBJ1-1 13
ASSLERDLSYEQY TRBV11-2 - TRBJ2-7 13
ASSVDPRSAETQY TRBV9 - - 13
ASSALTSGGFTDTQY TRBV27 TRBD2 TRBJ2-3 15
ATSRAQGAGDTQY TRBV15 TRBD1 TRBJ2-3 13
ASLGASYNSPLH TRBV2 - TRBJ1-6 12
ASSLFSGGPLSNEQF TRBV27 - TRBJ2-1 15
SARDVGFEREEQH TRBV20-1 - TRBJ2-5 13
AISPLSANEQF TRBV10-3 - TRBJ2-1 11
ASSDGQVPDTQY TRBV12-3/TRBV12-4 TRBD1 TRBJ2-3 12
SVDPTGLTPTDTQY TRBV29-1 - TRBJ2-3 14
ASSLESRGEQY TRBV7-6 - - 11
SARDIAGGDYNEQF TRBV20-1 TRBD2 TRBJ2-1 14
SANRAGVSTDTQY TRBV20-1 TRBD2 TRBJ2-3 13
ASSEGFDTLTDTQY TRBV2 - TRBJ2-3 14
ASSWTSGGVYEQF TRBV5-1 TRBD2 TRBJ2-1 13
ASSSGFDQPQH TRBV7-9 - TRBJ1-5 11
ASSFREREEADTQY TRBV7-2 TRBD2 TRBJ2-3 14
ASSLTNAGNSPLH TRBV7-9 - TRBJ1-6 13
ASSPSGGATGNEQF TRBV6-5 TRBD2 TRBJ2-1 14
SVTGSRYGYT TRBV29-1 - TRBJ1-2 10
ASSPLSGLAGSPYEQY TRBV3-1 TRBD2 - 16
ASNSNNEQF TRBV27 - TRBJ2-1 9
ASTSRTEAF TRBV7-2 - TRBJ1-1 9
SVEDRSGQGYNEQF TRBV29-1 TRBD1 TRBJ2-1 14
ASSLQGGGSQETQY TRBV5-1 - TRBJ2-5 14
ASSRRSVGELF TRBV7-2 - TRBJ2-2 11
ASSLLFLGQGSTDTQY TRBV7-6 TRBD1 TRBJ2-3 16
ASTQGARSDTQY TRBV5-1 TRBD1 TRBJ2-3 12
ASSRELAGNEQF TRBV6-5 TRBD2 TRBJ2-1 12